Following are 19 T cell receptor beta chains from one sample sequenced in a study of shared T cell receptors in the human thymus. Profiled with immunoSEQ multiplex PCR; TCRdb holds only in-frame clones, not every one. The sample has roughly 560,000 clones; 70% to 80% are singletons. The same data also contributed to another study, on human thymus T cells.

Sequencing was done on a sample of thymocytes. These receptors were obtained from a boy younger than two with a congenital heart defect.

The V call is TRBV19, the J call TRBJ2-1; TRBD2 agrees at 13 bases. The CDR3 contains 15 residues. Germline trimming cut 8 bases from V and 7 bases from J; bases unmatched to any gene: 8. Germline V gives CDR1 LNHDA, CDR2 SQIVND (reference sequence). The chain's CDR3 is CASFGLAGVDNEQFF. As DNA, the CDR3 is TGTGCCAGTTTCGGACTAGCGGGAGTGGATAATGAGCAGTTCTTC.

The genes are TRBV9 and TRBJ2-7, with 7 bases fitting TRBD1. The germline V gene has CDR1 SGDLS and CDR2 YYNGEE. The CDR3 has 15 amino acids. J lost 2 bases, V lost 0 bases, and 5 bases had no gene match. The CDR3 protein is CASSVGNRGPYEQYF. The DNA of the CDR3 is TGTGCCAGCAGCGTAGGAAACAGGGGTCCCTACGAGCAGTACTTC. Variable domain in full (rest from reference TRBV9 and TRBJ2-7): DSGVTQTPKHLITATGQRVTLRCSPRSGDLSVYWYQQSLDQGLQFLIQYYNGEERAKGNILERFSAQQFPDLHSELNLSSLELGDSALYFCASSVGNRGPYEQYFGPGTRLTVT.

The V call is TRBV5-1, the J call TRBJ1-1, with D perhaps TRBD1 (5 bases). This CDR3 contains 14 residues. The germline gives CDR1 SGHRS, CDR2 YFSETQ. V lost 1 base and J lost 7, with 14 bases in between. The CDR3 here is CASSLIREGNEAFF. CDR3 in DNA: TGCGCCAGCAGCTTGATCCGGGAGGGGAATGAAGCTTTCTTT.

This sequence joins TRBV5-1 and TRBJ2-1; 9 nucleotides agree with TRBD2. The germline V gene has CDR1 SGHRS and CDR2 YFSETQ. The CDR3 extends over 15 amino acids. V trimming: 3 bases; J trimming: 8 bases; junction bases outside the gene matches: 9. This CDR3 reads CASSSIAGEVDEQFF. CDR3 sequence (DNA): TGCGCCAGCAGCTCCATAGCGGGAGAGGTCGATGAGCAGTTCTTC.

The chain's CDR3 is CASSYPSGGSYNEQFF. The CDR3 DNA reads as TGTGCCAGCAGTTACCCATCCGGGGGCTCCTACAATGAGCAGTTCTTC. The J gene is TRBJ2-1, the V gene TRBV6-6; D perhaps matches TRBD2 (6 bases). The CDR3 sequence is 16 residues long. Germline loops: CDR1 MNHNY, CDR2 SVGAGI (reference sequence). V was cut by 2 bases and J by 0 bases, with 11 bases left in between.

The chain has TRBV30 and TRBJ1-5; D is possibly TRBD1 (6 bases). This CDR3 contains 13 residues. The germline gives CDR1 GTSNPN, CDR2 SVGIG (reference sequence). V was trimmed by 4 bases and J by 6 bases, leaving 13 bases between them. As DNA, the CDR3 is TGTGCCTGGACAAGGGGGAGAGGTCAGCCCCAGCATTTT. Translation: CAWTRGRGQPQHF.

CDR3 sequence: CASSPGRMAWTEAFF. The CDR3 bases are TGTGCCAGCAGTCCTGGGAGGATGGCCTGGACTGAAGCTTTCTTT. This chain uses TRBV7-6 with TRBJ1-1, with D uncertain. Trimming left V 6 bases short and J 5 bases short, with 19 bases between. The CDR3 length is 15 residues. Germline values: CDR1 SGHVS, CDR2 FNYEAQ.

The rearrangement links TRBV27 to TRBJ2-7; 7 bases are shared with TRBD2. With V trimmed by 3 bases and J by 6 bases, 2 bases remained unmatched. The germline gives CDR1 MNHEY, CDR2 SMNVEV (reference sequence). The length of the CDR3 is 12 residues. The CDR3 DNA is TGTGCCAGCAGTTTCGGGACTACCGAGCAGTACTTC. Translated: CASSFGTTEQYF.

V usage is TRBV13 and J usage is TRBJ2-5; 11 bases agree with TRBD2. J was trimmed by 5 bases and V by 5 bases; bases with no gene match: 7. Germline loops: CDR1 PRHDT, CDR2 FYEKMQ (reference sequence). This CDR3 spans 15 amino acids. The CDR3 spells CASSISGRAGETQYF. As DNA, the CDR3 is TGTGCCAGCAGCATTAGCGGGAGGGCCGGGGAGACCCAGTACTTC.

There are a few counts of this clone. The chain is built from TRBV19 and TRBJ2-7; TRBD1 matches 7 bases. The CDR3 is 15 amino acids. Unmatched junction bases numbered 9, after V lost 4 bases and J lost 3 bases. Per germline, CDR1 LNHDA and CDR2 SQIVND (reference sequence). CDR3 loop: CASSTYLGQDYEQYF. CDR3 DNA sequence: TGTGCCAGTAGTACCTATCTCGGACAGGACTACGAGCAGTACTTC. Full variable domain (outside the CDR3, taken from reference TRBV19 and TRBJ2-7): DGGITQSPKYLFRKEGQNVTLSCEQNLNHDAMYWYRQDPGQGLRLIYYSQIVNDFQKGDIAEGYSVSREKKESFPLTVTSAQKNPTAFYLCASSTYLGQDYEQYFGPGTRLTVT.

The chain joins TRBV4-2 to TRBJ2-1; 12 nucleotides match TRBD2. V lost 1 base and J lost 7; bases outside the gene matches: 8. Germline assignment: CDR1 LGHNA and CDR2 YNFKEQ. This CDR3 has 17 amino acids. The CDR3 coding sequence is TGTGCCAGCAGCCAAGTCCCGACTAGCGGGAGTATTAATGAGCAGTTCTTC. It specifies CASSQVPTSGSINEQFF.

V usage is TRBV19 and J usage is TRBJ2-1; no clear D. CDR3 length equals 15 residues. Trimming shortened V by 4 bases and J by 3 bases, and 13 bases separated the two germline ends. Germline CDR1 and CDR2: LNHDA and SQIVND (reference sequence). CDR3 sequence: CASSRGLLDYNEQFF. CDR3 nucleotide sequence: TGTGCCAGTAGTAGAGGCCTCTTGGACTACAATGAGCAGTTCTTC.

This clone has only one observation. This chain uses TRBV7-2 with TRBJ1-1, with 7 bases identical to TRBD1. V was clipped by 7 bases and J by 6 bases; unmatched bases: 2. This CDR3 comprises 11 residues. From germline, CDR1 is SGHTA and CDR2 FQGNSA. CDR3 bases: TGTGCCAGCACCCAGGGGGCTGAAGCTTTCTTT. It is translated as CASTQGAEAFF.

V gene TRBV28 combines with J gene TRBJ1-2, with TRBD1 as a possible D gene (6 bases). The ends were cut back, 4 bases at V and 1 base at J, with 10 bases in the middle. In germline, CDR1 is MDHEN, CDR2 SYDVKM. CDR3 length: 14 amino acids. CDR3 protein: CASSWTVFNYGYTF. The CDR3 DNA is TGTGCCAGCAGTTGGACAGTCTTTAACTATGGCTACACCTTC.

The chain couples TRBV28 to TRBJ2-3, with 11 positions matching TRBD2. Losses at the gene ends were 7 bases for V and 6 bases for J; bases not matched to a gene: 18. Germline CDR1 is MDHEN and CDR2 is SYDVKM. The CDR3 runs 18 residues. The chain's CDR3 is CASTPGTSGLQELDTQYF. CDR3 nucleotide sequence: TGTGCCAGCACCCCCGGGACTAGCGGCCTGCAAGAACTGGATACGCAGTATTTT.

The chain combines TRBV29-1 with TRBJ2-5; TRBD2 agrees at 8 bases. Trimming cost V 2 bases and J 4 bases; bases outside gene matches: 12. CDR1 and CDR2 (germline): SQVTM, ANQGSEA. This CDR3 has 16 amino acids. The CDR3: CSVETDRPGGRETQYF. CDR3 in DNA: TGCAGCGTTGAAACGGACCGTCCGGGAGGGAGAGAGACCCAGTACTTC.

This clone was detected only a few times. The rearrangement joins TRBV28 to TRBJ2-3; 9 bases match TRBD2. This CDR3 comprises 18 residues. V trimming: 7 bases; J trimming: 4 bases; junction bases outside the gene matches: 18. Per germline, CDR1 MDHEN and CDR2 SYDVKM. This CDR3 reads CASKIGSEREAGADTQYF. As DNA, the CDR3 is TGTGCCAGCAAAATAGGGAGCGAGCGGGAGGCCGGGGCAGATACGCAGTATTTT.

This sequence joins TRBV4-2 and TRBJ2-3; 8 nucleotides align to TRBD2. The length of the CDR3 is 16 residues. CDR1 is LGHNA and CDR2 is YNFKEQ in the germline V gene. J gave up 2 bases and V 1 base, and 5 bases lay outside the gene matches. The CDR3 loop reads CASSQVDGRDTDTQYF. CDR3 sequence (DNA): TGTGCCAGCAGCCAAGTCGACGGGAGGGACACAGATACGCAGTATTTT.

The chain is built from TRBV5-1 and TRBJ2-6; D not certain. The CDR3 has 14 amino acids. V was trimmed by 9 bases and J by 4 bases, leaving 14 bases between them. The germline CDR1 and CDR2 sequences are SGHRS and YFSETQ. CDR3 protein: CATSRNGGANVLTF. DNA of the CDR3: TGCGCCACATCGCGGAACGGCGGGGCCAACGTCCTGACTTTC.